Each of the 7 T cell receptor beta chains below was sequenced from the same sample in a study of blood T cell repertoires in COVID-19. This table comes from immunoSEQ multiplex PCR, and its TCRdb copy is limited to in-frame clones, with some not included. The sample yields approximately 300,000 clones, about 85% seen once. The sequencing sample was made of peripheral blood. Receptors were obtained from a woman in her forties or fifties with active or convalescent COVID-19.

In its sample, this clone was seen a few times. The CDR3 is CASSRVYEQYF. CDR3 in DNA: TGTGCCAGCAGTCGAGTCTACGAGCAGTACTTC. This sequence joins TRBV27 and TRBJ2-7; no clear D. From germline, CDR1 is MNHEY and CDR2 SMNVEV (reference sequence). V dropped 5 bases and J dropped 3 bases, with 5 bases sitting between them. The CDR3 runs to 11 residues.

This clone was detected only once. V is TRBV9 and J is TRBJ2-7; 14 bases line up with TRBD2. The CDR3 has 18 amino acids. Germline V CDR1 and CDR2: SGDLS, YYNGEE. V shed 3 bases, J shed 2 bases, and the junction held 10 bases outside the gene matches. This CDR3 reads CASSDSSGTSGSPYEQYF. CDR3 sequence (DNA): TGTGCCAGCAGCGATAGTTCCGGGACTAGCGGGAGCCCCTACGAGCAGTACTTC.

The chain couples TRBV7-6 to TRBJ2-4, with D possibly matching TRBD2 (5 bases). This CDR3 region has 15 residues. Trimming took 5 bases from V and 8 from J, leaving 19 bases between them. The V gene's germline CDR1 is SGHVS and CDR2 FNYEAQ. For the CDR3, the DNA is TGTGCCAGCAGCGAGCGGTCCAACTTCCGTCACATTCAGTACTTC. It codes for CASSERSNFRHIQYF.

The CDR3 loop is CAIASQGGPVTEAFF. The CDR3 nucleotides read TGTGCCATCGCATCTCAGGGGGGTCCGGTCACTGAAGCTTTCTTT. This chain joins TRBV10-3 and TRBJ1-1; 7 positions agree with TRBD1. V was pared by 8 bases and J by 4 bases, with 13 bases of the junction left unmatched. The germline V gene encodes CDR1 ENHRY and CDR2 SYGVKD. CDR3 size: 15 residues.

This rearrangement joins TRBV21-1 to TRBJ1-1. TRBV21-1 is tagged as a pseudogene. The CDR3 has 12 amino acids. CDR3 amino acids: CASSKARSKAFF. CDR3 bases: TGTGCCAGCAGCAAAGCGCGGTCCAAAGCTTTCTTT.

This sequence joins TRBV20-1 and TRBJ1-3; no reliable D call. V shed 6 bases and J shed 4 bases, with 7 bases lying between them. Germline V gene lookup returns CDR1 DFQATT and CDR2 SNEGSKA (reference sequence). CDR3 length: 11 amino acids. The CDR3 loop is CSARVGNTIYF. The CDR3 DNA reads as TGCAGTGCGCGGGTAGGAAACACCATATATTTT.

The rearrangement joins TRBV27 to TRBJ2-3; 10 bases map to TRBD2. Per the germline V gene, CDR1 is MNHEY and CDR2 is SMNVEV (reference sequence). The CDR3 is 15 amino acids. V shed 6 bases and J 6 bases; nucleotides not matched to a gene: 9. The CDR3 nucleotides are TGTGCCAGCAGGGCACTAGCGGGAAAAAGGGATACGCAGTATTTT. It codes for CASRALAGKRDTQYF.